One sample yielded the 27 T cell receptor beta chains listed below, sequenced in a study of T cell responses to AZD1222 COVID-19 vaccine. The table came from immunoSEQ multiplex PCR; TCRdb's copy has only in-frame clones and leaves some out. The profile shows 45,000 to 70,000 clones, more than 80% of them singletons. Sample: peripheral blood, taken 28 days after the second AZD1222 dose. These receptors all come from an adult who received the AZD1222 COVID-19 vaccine.

The chain carries TRBV2 and TRBJ1-1; D unclear. Germline CDR1 is SNHLY and CDR2 is FYNNEI. V was clipped by 1 base and J by 11 bases, with 11 bases between them. CDR3 length: 12 amino acids. Here the CDR3 DNA reads TGTGCCAGCAGTGAAGGGAACATTGAGGCTTTCTTT. Its translation: CASSEGNIEAFF.

V and J are TRBV6-2 or TRBV6-3 and TRBJ2-7; 11 nucleotides match TRBD2. Germline assignment: CDR1 MNHEY and CDR2 SVGEGT. The CDR3 spans 17 residues. V dropped 2 bases and J dropped 0; count of bases not matched to a gene: 6. CDR3 nucleotide sequence: TGTGCCAGCAGTTACGGGTTACTAGCGGGAGCCTCCTACGAGCAGTACTTC. It yields the protein CASSYGLLAGASYEQYF.

The chain recombines TRBV12-3 or TRBV12-4 with TRBJ1-3, with D possibly TRBD1 on 5 matching bases. The V end was cut by 7 bases, the J end by 0 bases, with 7 bases between. The CDR3 is 13 residues long. The CDR3 is CASTGYSGNTIYF. The DNA of the CDR3 is TGTGCCAGCACAGGGTACTCTGGAAACACCATATATTTT.

The chain is built from TRBV5-1 and TRBJ2-3; possibly TRBD1 or TRBD2 for D (6 bases each). The germline V and J ends were trimmed by 0 bases and 6 bases, with 14 bases remaining between them. CDR3 length: 15 residues. The germline V gene has CDR1 SGHRS and CDR2 YFSETQ. The CDR3 sequence: CASSLVGGGVDTQYF. Written as DNA, the CDR3 is TGCGCCAGCAGCTTGGTGGGGGGCGGCGTGGATACGCAGTATTTT.

The chain combines TRBV5-6 with TRBJ2-7; TRBD2 matches at 12 bases. The germline gives CDR1 SGHDT, CDR2 YYEEEE. The V and J ends lost 1 base and 4 bases, in that order; junction bases with no gene match: 6. The CDR3 spans 16 residues. CDR3 DNA: TGTGCCAGCAGCTTGATTGGGACTAGCGGGTTGTACGAGCAGTACTTC. Its translation is CASSLIGTSGLYEQYF. Full variable domain (rest looked up from reference TRBV5-6 and TRBJ2-7): DAGVTQSPTHLIKTRGQQVTLRCSPKSGHDTVSWYQQALGQGPQFIFQYYEEEERQRGNFPDRFSGHQFPNYSSELNVNALLLGDSALYLCASSLIGTSGLYEQYFGPGTRLTVT.

This chain connects TRBV18 to TRBJ1-5, with 9 bases lining up with TRBD1. V lost 3 bases and J lost 2; bases outside the gene matches: 5. The CDR3 is 16 residues long. CDR1 is KGHSH and CDR2 is LQKENI in the germline V gene. In DNA, the CDR3 is TGTGCCAGCTCACCGCGGACAGGGGAGGGCAATCAGCCCCAGCATTTT. The encoded protein is CASSPRTGEGNQPQHF. The full variable domain, completed using reference TRBV18 and TRBJ1-5, is NAGVMQNPRHLVRRRGQEARLRCSPMKGHSHVYWYRQLPEEGLKFMVYLQKENIIDESGMPKERFSAEFPKEGPSILRIQQVVRGDSAAYFCASSPRTGEGNQPQHFGDGTRLSIL.

The chain links TRBV6-2 or TRBV6-3 to TRBJ2-7; D tentatively fits TRBD1 or TRBD2 (6 bases each). The V gene lost 4 bases and the J gene lost 7 bases, with 11 bases spanning the gap. Germline lookup yields CDR1 MNHEY and CDR2 SVGEGT. The CDR3 length is 12 residues. This CDR3 is CASSLGGLEQYF. CDR3 in DNA: TGTGCCAGCAGTTTAGGGGGACTGGAGCAGTACTTC.

The chain joins TRBV11-3 to TRBJ2-3; 11 positions agree with TRBD2. Trimming removed 8 bases from V and 5 bases from J; junction bases left unmatched: 15. In germline, CDR1 is SGHNT, CDR2 YENEEA. This CDR3 has 17 residues. The CDR3 nucleotides are TGTGCCAGCGCGCGAACTAGCGGGAGATTTCGGCAAGATACGCAGTATTTT. This translates into CASARTSGRFRQDTQYF.

This clone has more than one count but fewer than ten. The chain is built from TRBV18 and TRBJ1-2; 8 bases are a match to TRBD1. Trimming took 4 bases from V and 2 from J; bases not matched to a gene: 6. CDR1 and CDR2 from the germline V gene are KGHSH and LQKENI. This CDR3 comprises 15 residues. CDR3 DNA: TGTGCCAGCTCACAACACAGGGGGGGAAACTATGGCTACACCTTC. Its protein product is CASSQHRGGNYGYTF. The whole variable domain, filled in from reference TRBV18 and TRBJ1-2, reads NAGVMQNPRHLVRRRGQEARLRCSPMKGHSHVYWYRQLPEEGLKFMVYLQKENIIDESGMPKERFSAEFPKEGPSILRIQQVVRGDSAAYFCASSQHRGGNYGYTFGSGTRLTVV.

This clone was counted only a few times. The V and J genes are TRBV5-4 and TRBJ1-1, with 7 positions matching TRBD1. In germline, CDR1 is SGHNT, CDR2 YYREEE (reference sequence). V was clipped by 2 bases and J by 4 bases; unmatched bases: 5. The CDR3 sequence is 14 residues long. The CDR3 nucleotides are TGTGCCAGCAGCTTTGAAGGGGGCGGCACTGAAGCTTTCTTT. Protein sequence: CASSFEGGGTEAFF.

This clone was detected once. CDR3 nucleotides: TGTGCCAGCACCCGTTACAGGGAGAATCAGCCCCAGCATTTT. Its protein is CASTRYRENQPQHF. The gene calls are TRBV2 and TRBJ1-5; perhaps TRBD1 as D (6 bases). Germline V gene lookup returns CDR1 SNHLY and CDR2 FYNNEI. Between the trimmed V and J ends, which lost 7 bases and 4 bases, there was a span of 14 bases. The CDR3 is 14 residues long.

The chain recombines TRBV29-1 with TRBJ2-6; D not certain. Germline-derived CDR1 and CDR2 are SQVTM and ANQGSEA. The CDR3 extends over 12 amino acids. V lost 4 bases and J lost 6, with 7 bases in between. CDR3 residues: CSVGDQANVLTF. The DNA of the CDR3 is TGCAGCGTTGGGGATCAGGCCAACGTCCTGACTTTC. The whole variable domain, filled in from reference TRBV29-1 and TRBJ2-6, reads SAVISQKPSRDICQRGTSLTIQCQVDSQVTMMFWYRQQPGQSLTLIATANQGSEATYESGFVIDKFPISRPNLTFSTLTVSNMSPEDSSIYLCSVGDQANVLTFGAGSRLTVL.

The chain uses TRBV5-1 and TRBJ1-6; D gene ambiguous. Trimming cost V 4 bases and J 11 bases, with 16 bases left between them. The CDR3 has 14 residues. Germline V lookup: CDR1 SGHRS, CDR2 YFSETQ. CDR3 in amino acids: CASSQGIINAPLHF. The CDR3 DNA follows: TGCGCCAGCAGCCAAGGGATAATAAATGCACCCCTCCACTTT.

The genes are TRBV4-1 and TRBJ2-7; D could derive from TRBD1 or TRBD2 (5 bases each). The length of the CDR3 is 13 residues. V dropped 1 base and J dropped 2 bases, with 6 bases sitting between them. Looked up from germline, CDR1 is MGHRA and CDR2 is YSYEKL. Here the CDR3 DNA reads TGCGCCAGCAGCCAAGCGGGGCCCTACGAGCAGTACTTC. Protein sequence: CASSQAGPYEQYF.

The rearrangement joins TRBV19 to TRBJ1-4; TRBD1 matches 10 bases. The V gene end was trimmed by 2 bases and the J gene end by 7 bases; junction bases not matched to a gene: 4. The germline CDR1 and CDR2 sequences are LNHDA and SQIVND (reference sequence). The CDR3 totals 15 residues. This chain's CDR3 is CASSIQGTGAEKLFF. The CDR3 DNA sequence: TGTGCCAGTAGTATACAGGGGACAGGGGCTGAAAAACTGTTTTTT.

V and J are TRBV7-2 and TRBJ2-1, with 12 bases fitting TRBD2. The ends lost 3 bases at V and 8 bases at J; junction bases unmatched: 5. Germline V CDR1 and CDR2: SGHTA, FQGNSA. The CDR3 extends over 15 amino acids. The CDR3 sequence is CASSLTSGSLDEQFF. CDR3 nucleotides: TGTGCCAGCAGCTTGACTAGCGGGAGTCTGGATGAGCAGTTCTTC.

The V call is TRBV7-2, the J call TRBJ1-2; D is unresolved. The V end lost 2 bases, the J end lost 9 bases, and 13 bases lay between the germline ends. Germline V gene lookup returns CDR1 SGHTA and CDR2 FQGNSA. The CDR3 has 13 residues. CDR3 protein: CASSLSIPRSYTF. CDR3 nucleotides: TGTGCCAGCAGCTTATCCATACCGAGGAGCTACACCTTC.

V usage is TRBV6-6 and J usage is TRBJ1-3; D remains unclear. V lost 4 bases and J 4 bases, leaving 14 bases between the germline ends. In germline, CDR1 is MNHNY, CDR2 SVGAGI (reference sequence). The CDR3 totals 15 residues. The CDR3 DNA follows: TGTGCCAGCAGTTCCCTTCGTCCCGGGGGAAACACCATATATTTT. Its translation: CASSSLRPGGNTIYF.

This rearrangement joins TRBV9 to TRBJ1-2; D not resolved. In germline, CDR1 is SGDLS, CDR2 YYNGEE. The CDR3 has 16 amino acids. The ends were cut back, 3 bases at V and 4 bases at J, with 19 bases in the middle. CDR3: CASSAQLGGPLYGYTF. The CDR3 nucleotides are TGTGCCAGCAGCGCCCAGTTGGGAGGGCCCCTCTATGGCTACACCTTC.

The genes are TRBV7-2 and TRBJ2-4; maybe TRBD2 (6 bases). Germline values: CDR1 SGHTA, CDR2 FQGNSA. The CDR3 sequence is 13 residues long. V was clipped by 3 bases and J by 8 bases, with 11 bases between them. The CDR3 region has the DNA TGTGCCAGCAGCTTGACTAGGGAAGACATTCAGTACTTC. Its protein product is CASSLTREDIQYF.

The J gene is TRBJ2-7, the V gene TRBV6-6, with a possible D match to TRBD1 (6 bases). CDR1 and CDR2 (germline): MNHNY, SVGAGI (reference sequence). CDR3 length equals 17 residues. V was clipped by 5 bases and J by 5 bases, with 25 bases between them. DNA for the CDR3: TGTGCCAGCAGTCTAACAGGGAGCGGTCCCCTGGGCCACGAGCAGTACTTC. Translation: CASSLTGSGPLGHEQYF.

This chain uses TRBV19 with TRBJ1-5; 9 bases fit TRBD1. J lost 7 bases, V lost 2 bases, and 3 bases had no gene match. CDR3 length: 14 amino acids. Per germline, CDR1 LNHDA and CDR2 SQIVND (reference sequence). This chain's CDR3 is CASSIRQGGQPQHF. The CDR3 DNA is TGTGCCAGTAGTATACGACAGGGGGGACAGCCCCAGCATTTT.

The rearrangement links TRBV11-2 to TRBJ2-7, with TRBD2 as a possible D gene (6 bases). V lost 0 bases and J lost 5, with 14 bases in between. The CDR3 extends over 15 amino acids. Germline lookup yields CDR1 SGHAT and CDR2 FQNNGV. The CDR3 spells CASSLERREFDEQYF. For the CDR3, the DNA is TGTGCCAGCAGCTTAGAACGACGGGAGTTCGACGAGCAGTACTTC.

This clone has just one count. The chain uses TRBV24-1 and TRBJ2-3, with 7 bases matching TRBD2. The junction had 5 bases not matched to a gene; V was cut back by 0 bases and J by 0 bases. Germline CDR1 and CDR2: KGHDR and SFDVKD. This CDR3 region has 17 residues. The CDR3 nucleotides read TGTGCCACCAGTGATTTGGGGCTAGCGGCTAGCACAGATACGCAGTATTTT. This translates into CATSDLGLAASTDTQYF.

The table lists this clone with a count of one. J is TRBJ2-5 and V is TRBV2; D might be TRBD2 (6 bases). V was shortened by 5 bases and J by 1 base, with 17 bases between the two germline ends. The CDR3 is made up of 16 amino acids. Per the germline V gene, CDR1 is SNHLY and CDR2 is FYNNEI. The CDR3 nucleotides read TGTGCCAGCAGTAAGGTTCGGGAGACGGTCCAAGAGACCCAGTACTTC. This gives the protein CASSKVRETVQETQYF.

J is TRBJ2-3 and V is TRBV21-1; the table gives TRBD1 as D, unverified against the DNA. TRBV21-1 is deemed a pseudogene. The length of the CDR3 is 15 residues. In DNA form, the CDR3 reads TGTGCCAGCAGCAAACAGGGCAATCCGGCAGATACGCAGTATTTT. Residues: CASSKQGNPADTQYF.

The genes are TRBV27 and TRBJ2-1; 11 bases are shared with TRBD2. With V trimmed by 2 bases and J by 7 bases, 4 bases remained unmatched. CDR3 length equals 15 residues. Germline-derived CDR1 and CDR2 are MNHEY and SMNVEV (reference sequence). The CDR3 here is CASSLIAGGPNEQFF. In DNA form, the CDR3 reads TGTGCCAGCAGTTTAATAGCGGGAGGGCCAAATGAGCAGTTCTTC.